This T cell receptor (beta chain) emerged from a study of early stage breast cancer tumors. The V gene's germline CDR1 is LGHNA and CDR2 YNFKEQ. CDR3 size: 18 residues. The ends lost 1 base at V and 5 bases at J; junction bases unmatched: 14. This clone was seen a single time. As yet, its antigen is unknown. General study results and limits: Most shared enriched TCRB sequences were commonly generated ones.

Profiled with immunoSEQ multiplex PCR; TCRdb holds only in-frame clones, not every one. The sample carries some 36,000 clones, roughly 72% recorded once. The sample comprised blood. The chain employs TRBV4-2 and TRBJ1-2; TRBD1 aligns across 9 bases. The clonotype was recovered from a person between 55 and 69 years old with breast cancer. The CDR3 nucleotides are TGTGCCAGCAGCCAAGGGGACGTCACGGGGACAGGGCTTTATGGCTACACCTTC. It yields the protein CASSQGDVTGTGLYGYTF.